Shown below are 19 T cell receptor beta chains from a single sample sequenced in a study of cytomegalovirus exposure and HLA in healthy donors. Amplification used 60 Vbeta primers and 13 Jbeta primers. TCRdb's copy holds only in-frame clones and misses some; the assay was immunoSEQ multiplex PCR. Of roughly 140,000 clones in the sample, 75% to 80% are singletons; the top ten hold 5% to 8%. Sequencing was performed on PBMCs. The receptors were sampled from a woman aged 40 to 50 in good health and CMV-seropositive.

This clone was counted between two and nine times. CDR3 DNA: TGCGCCAGCAGCTTGGCGGGCGGGAATGAAAAACTGTTTTTT. Protein: CASSLAGGNEKLFF. V is TRBV5-1 and J is TRBJ1-4, with D hard to call. The CDR3 is 14 residues long. Germline assignment: CDR1 SGHRS and CDR2 YFSETQ. The V end was cut by 0 bases, the J end by 5 bases, with 8 bases between.

This chain connects TRBV29-1 to TRBJ1-5, with 9 bases that match TRBD1. The V gene end was trimmed by 4 bases and the J gene end by 3 bases; junction bases not matched to a gene: 4. Germline-derived CDR1 and CDR2 are SQVTM and ANQGSEA. CDR3 length: 14 amino acids. CDR3 sequence (DNA): TGCAGCGTTGGGGGGACAGGGAACAATCAGCCCCAGCATTTT. Translation gives CSVGGTGNNQPQHF.

The rearrangement links TRBV7-9 to TRBJ1-2; D perhaps matches TRBD1 (5 bases). The CDR3 covers 15 residues. Germline values: CDR1 SEHNR, CDR2 FQNEAQ (reference sequence). V dropped 3 bases and J dropped 3 bases, with 14 bases sitting between them. This CDR3 reads CASSLVGLSDYGYTF. The CDR3 DNA reads as TGTGCCAGCAGCTTGGTGGGACTTTCCGACTATGGCTACACCTTC.

This chain connects TRBV27 to TRBJ2-1; 11 bases map to TRBD2. The V segment lost 7 bases and the J segment 4 bases; nucleotides outside the gene matches: 9. The CDR3 runs to 16 residues. Looked up from germline, CDR1 is MNHEY and CDR2 is SMNVEV (reference sequence). The DNA for the CDR3 is TGTGCCAGCATTCCAACCGGGACTAGCGGATACAATGAGCAGTTCTTC. Encoded protein: CASIPTGTSGYNEQFF.

This rearrangement joins TRBV27 to TRBJ1-2; no clear D. Germline loops: CDR1 MNHEY, CDR2 SMNVEV (reference sequence). The CDR3 has 13 amino acids. V dropped 5 bases and J dropped 3 bases, with 10 bases sitting between them. CDR3 protein: CASSAPGDYGYTF. CDR3 DNA: TGTGCCAGCAGTGCCCCCGGAGACTATGGCTACACCTTC.

This clone was recorded only once. The chain carries TRBV28 and TRBJ1-5; no clear D. CDR3 length: 12 residues. The germline V and J ends were trimmed by 3 bases and 5 bases, with 5 bases remaining between them. CDR1 MDHEN and CDR2 SYDVKM come from the germline V gene. The DNA for the CDR3 is TGTGCCAGCAGTTTGTTCGATCAGCCCCAGCATTTT. Its translation: CASSLFDQPQHF.

The chain recombines TRBV5-4 with TRBJ2-3, with 7 bases identical to TRBD1. V was clipped by 4 bases and J by 0 bases; unmatched bases: 5. Germline-derived CDR1 and CDR2 are SGHNT and YYREEE (reference sequence). CDR3 length: 15 amino acids. CDR3 protein: CASSRDRASTDTQYF. CDR3 coding DNA: TGTGCCAGCAGCCGAGACAGGGCTAGCACAGATACGCAGTATTTT.

V usage is TRBV30 and J usage is TRBJ1-5; D is uncertain. Trimming left V 4 bases short and J 2 bases short, with 6 bases between. This CDR3 contains 12 residues. Per germline, CDR1 GTSNPN and CDR2 SVGIG (reference sequence). The CDR3 reads CAWNGGNQPQHF. CDR3 DNA: TGTGCCTGGAATGGAGGCAATCAGCCCCAGCATTTT.

This clone appeared a few times. V gene TRBV6-1 combines with J gene TRBJ1-1; D is unclear. Looked up from germline, CDR1 is MNHNS and CDR2 is SASEGT. This CDR3 contains 11 residues. V was pared by 1 base and J by 7 bases, with 4 bases between. The CDR3 protein is CASSEDLEAFF. As DNA, the CDR3 is TGTGCCAGCAGTGAAGATCTTGAAGCTTTCTTT.

CDR3 nucleotides: TGTGCCAGCTCACCACAGCGGAGGGGGGGAGATACGCAGTATTTT. Translated, it gives CASSPQRRGGDTQYF. The chain joins TRBV18 to TRBJ2-3; a weak D match, TRBD2 (7 bases). The germline V gene has CDR1 KGHSH and CDR2 LQKENI. The V end was cut by 1 base, the J end by 5 bases, with 13 bases between. The CDR3 loop spans 15 amino acids.

The CDR3 region has the DNA TGTGCCAGCAGCCTCGGGACAGGGGGCCTTCACGAGCAGTACTTC. Translating gives CASSLGTGGLHEQYF. The chain links TRBV27 to TRBJ2-7; 12 bases match TRBD1. The germline V gene has CDR1 MNHEY and CDR2 SMNVEV (reference sequence). The CDR3 totals 15 residues. Trimming removed 6 bases from V and 5 bases from J; junction bases left unmatched: 8.

The chain joins TRBV18 to TRBJ1-2; D unresolved. Germline V gene sequence: CDR1 KGHSH, CDR2 LQKENI. The CDR3 contains 13 residues. Trimming took off 3 bases at V and 2 bases at J, with 7 bases between the two ends. The CDR3 DNA sequence: TGTGCCAGCTCACCTTCCGGGAACTATGGCTACACCTTC. Amino acids: CASSPSGNYGYTF. Complete variable domain (other parts from reference TRBV18 and TRBJ1-2): NAGVMQNPRHLVRRRGQEARLRCSPMKGHSHVYWYRQLPEEGLKFMVYLQKENIIDESGMPKERFSAEFPKEGPSILRIQQVVRGDSAAYFCASSPSGNYGYTFGSGTRLTVV.

This clone was observed a handful of times. The V gene is TRBV5-1, the J gene TRBJ2-1; D gene uncertain. Germline CDR1 SGHRS, CDR2 YFSETQ. The CDR3 runs 14 residues. The ends were cut back, 0 bases at V and 8 bases at J, with 12 bases in the middle. The chain's CDR3 is CASSLAAGRDEQFF. As DNA, the CDR3 is TGCGCCAGCAGCTTGGCGGCTGGGCGCGATGAGCAGTTCTTC.

The V and J genes are TRBV4-1 and TRBJ2-7, with 12 bases lining up with TRBD2. V lost 0 bases and J lost 4; bases outside the gene matches: 7. The CDR3 loop spans 17 amino acids. CDR1 is MGHRA and CDR2 is YSYEKL in the germline V gene. CDR3 residues: CASSQDLGLAGQYEQYF. CDR3 sequence (DNA): TGCGCCAGCAGCCAAGATCTCGGACTAGCGGGACAGTACGAGCAGTACTTC.

The CDR3 bases are TGTGCCAGCAGTTACTCGGTCGGTGCAACTAATGAAAAACTGTTTTTT. Amino acid sequence: CASSYSVGATNEKLFF. The chain is built from TRBV6-5 and TRBJ1-4; D not resolved. Germline V gene sequence: CDR1 MNHEY, CDR2 SVGAGI. The V gene lost 0 bases and the J gene lost 0 bases, with 8 bases spanning the gap. This CDR3 is built from 16 residues.

The CDR3 DNA reads TGTGCCAGCTCACCCGGACAGGGAACGGCCAGGAACACCATATATTTT. Its protein is CASSPGQGTARNTIYF. V and J are TRBV18 and TRBJ1-3, with 8 nucleotides matching TRBD1. This CDR3 contains 16 residues. Germline assignment: CDR1 KGHSH and CDR2 LQKENI. V trimming: 3 bases; J trimming: 7 bases; junction bases outside the gene matches: 11. The full variable domain, its missing parts supplied by reference TRBV18 and TRBJ1-3, is NAGVMQNPRHLVRRRGQEARLRCSPMKGHSHVYWYRQLPEEGLKFMVYLQKENIIDESGMPKERFSAEFPKEGPSILRIQQVVRGDSAAYFCASSPGQGTARNTIYFGEGSWLTVV.

The sample holds a few counts of this clone. J is TRBJ2-7 and V is TRBV2, with TRBD2 matching 13 bases. The CDR3 length is 15 residues. With 3 bases clipped from V and 5 bases from J, the junction kept 4 bases outside the gene matches. Germline lookup yields CDR1 SNHLY and CDR2 FYNNEI. The CDR3 DNA follows: TGTGCCAGCAGTGATGGACTAGCGGGGGTCGACGAGCAGTACTTC. Translating gives CASSDGLAGVDEQYF.

The V gene is TRBV11-2, the J gene TRBJ1-2; D unclear. CDR1 and CDR2 from the germline V gene are SGHAT and FQNNGV. Deletions cut 1 base from V and 4 bases from J, with 10 bases between. This CDR3 is built from 14 residues. The CDR3 loop is CASSLVGVGYGYTF. CDR3 in DNA: TGTGCCAGCAGCTTAGTCGGGGTGGGCTATGGCTACACCTTC.

V and J are TRBV27 and TRBJ2-2, with TRBD2 matching 13 bases. CDR3 length: 16 residues. Per the germline V gene, CDR1 is MNHEY and CDR2 is SMNVEV (reference sequence). The ends lost 6 bases at V and 8 bases at J; junction bases unmatched: 9. The CDR3 loop reads CASRSLGTSGKGELFF. The CDR3 DNA follows: TGTGCCAGCAGGAGTCTGGGGACTAGCGGGAAGGGGGAGCTGTTTTTT.